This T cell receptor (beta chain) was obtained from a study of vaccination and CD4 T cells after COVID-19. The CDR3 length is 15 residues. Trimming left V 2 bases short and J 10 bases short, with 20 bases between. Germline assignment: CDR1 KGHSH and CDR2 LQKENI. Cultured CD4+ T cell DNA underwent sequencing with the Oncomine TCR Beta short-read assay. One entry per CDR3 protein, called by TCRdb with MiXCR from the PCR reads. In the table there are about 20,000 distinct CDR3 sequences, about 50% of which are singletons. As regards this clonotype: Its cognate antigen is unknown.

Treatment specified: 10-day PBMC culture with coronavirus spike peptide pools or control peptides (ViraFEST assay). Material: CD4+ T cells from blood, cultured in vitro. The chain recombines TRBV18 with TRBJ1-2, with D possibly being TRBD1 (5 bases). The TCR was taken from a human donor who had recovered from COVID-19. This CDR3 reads CASSPSTRWDHDYTF. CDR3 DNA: TGTGCCAGCTCACCATCCACCCGTTGGGACCACGACTACACCTTC.